The rows below give T cell receptor beta chains drawn from one sample of a study of tumor-infiltrating lymphocytes in localized non-small cell lung cancer. Using immunoSEQ multiplex PCR, the repertoire was profiled, and TCRdb retains in-frame clones only, with some absent. Here the sample spans roughly 9,200 clones, roughly four fifths being singletons. Sequencing input: uninvolved lung tissue not adjacent to the tumor. These receptors came from a human donor with non-small cell lung cancer. The CDR3 runs from the conserved cysteine through the conserved F or W. Fields, in order: D gene, clone size, J gene, V gene, CDR3 DNA, CDR3 protein. A D gene is named only where the DNA matches it firmly. The size field is filled for only some rows; it gives once, few, many or a size class.

D: .; size: .; J: TRBJ1-1; V: TRBV18; DNA: TGTGCCAGCTCACCAGACGACGGTGAAGCTTTCTTT; CDR3: CASSPDDGEAFF
D: TRBD2; size: .; J: TRBJ2-1; V: TRBV9; DNA: TGTGCCAGCAGCGTAAGAGCTAGCGGGAGGGGCGAGCAGTTCTTC; CDR3: CASSVRASGRGEQFF
D: .; size: once; J: TRBJ1-5; V: TRBV27; DNA: TGTGCCAGCAGTTTATCAGGGCCGAAGGGCAATCAGCCCCAGCATTTT; CDR3: CASSLSGPKGNQPQHF
D: .; size: .; J: TRBJ2-3; V: TRBV2; DNA: TGTGCCAGCAGGTTCGGGGATAGGATTAGCACAGATACGCAGTATTTT; CDR3: CASRFGDRISTDTQYF
D: .; size: few; J: TRBJ2-4; V: TRBV28; DNA: TGTGCCAGCAGCCTATACCCCATTTCGATGAGGGACAAGTACCTACTAGCCAAAAACATTCAGTACTTC; CDR3: CASSLYPISMRDKYLLAKNIQYF
D: .; size: .; J: TRBJ2-5; V: TRBV7-2; DNA: TGTGCCAGCAGCCTCCAAGAGACCCAGTACTTC; CDR3: CASSLQETQYF
D: TRBD1; size: .; J: TRBJ1-3; V: TRBV5-5; DNA: TGTGCCAGCAGCCCGGGGGACAGAGCAAGACCTGGAAACACCATATATTTT; CDR3: CASSPGDRARPGNTIYF
D: .; size: .; J: TRBJ1-3; V: TRBV28; DNA: TGTGCCAGCAGTTTAAGTAGTTACTCTGGAAACACCATATATTTT; CDR3: CASSLSSYSGNTIYF
D: .; size: .; J: TRBJ2-7; V: TRBV28; DNA: TGTGCCAGCAGTTTCCCAGCGGGCGAGCAGTACTTC; CDR3: CASSFPAGEQYF
D: .; size: .; J: TRBJ1-2; V: TRBV7-9; DNA: TGTGCCAGCAGCTTAGACTTCTATGGCTACACCTTC; CDR3: CASSLDFYGYTF
D: .; size: .; J: TRBJ2-2; V: TRBV5-4; DNA: TGTGCCAGCAGCTTGGGGGGGCAAGGGAACACCGGGGAGCTGTTTTTT; CDR3: CASSLGGQGNTGELFF
D: .; size: large; J: TRBJ1-5; V: TRBV6-5; DNA: TGTGCCAGCAGTCCCGGGTCAGCTCAGCCCCAGCATTTT; CDR3: CASSPGSAQPQHF
D: TRBD2; size: .; J: TRBJ2-1; V: TRBV27; DNA: TGTGCCAGCAGTTTAGTGCGGGAGATTGGGAATGAGCAGTTCTTC; CDR3: CASSLVREIGNEQFF
D: .; size: .; J: TRBJ2-5; V: TRBV19; DNA: TGTGCCAGTAGTATCCGTACCGGACAGATCCAAGAGACCCAGTACTTC; CDR3: CASSIRTGQIQETQYF
D: TRBD1; size: .; J: TRBJ2-2; V: TRBV7-2; DNA: TGTGCCAGCAGCCCGACAGGGAATAATTACGGGGAGCTGTTTTTT; CDR3: CASSPTGNNYGELFF
D: .; size: .; J: TRBJ2-3; V: TRBV7-3; DNA: TGTGCCAGCAGCTTTGGGGGAGATACGCAGTATTTT; CDR3: CASSFGGDTQYF
D: .; size: few; J: TRBJ2-2; V: TRBV7-9; DNA: TGTGCCAGCAGCTCCCCGCTTTCGAACACCGGGGAGCTGTTTTTT; CDR3: CASSSPLSNTGELFF
D: TRBD1; size: .; J: TRBJ2-2; V: TRBV18; DNA: TGTGCCAGCTCACCACCGAGGGCGACAGGGGTGAACACCGGGGAGCTGTTTTTT; CDR3: CASSPPRATGVNTGELFF
D: TRBD2; size: .; J: TRBJ2-1; V: TRBV7-3; DNA: TGTGCCAGCAGCTTACTAGCGGGAAGTGAGCAGTTCTTC; CDR3: CASSLLAGSEQFF
D: .; size: few; J: TRBJ2-7; V: TRBV18; DNA: TGTGCCAGCTCACCGGGAGGTACGGACGAGCAGTACTTC; CDR3: CASSPGGTDEQYF
D: TRBD2; size: .; J: TRBJ2-1; V: TRBV9; DNA: TGTGCCAGCAGCCCGGGGGGGGCTTCCTACAATGAGCAGTTCTTC; CDR3: CASSPGGASYNEQFF
D: TRBD1; size: .; J: TRBJ2-5; V: TRBV6-5; DNA: TGTGCCAGCAGGGACAGGGCGACGCAAGAGACCCAGTACTTC; CDR3: CASRDRATQETQYF
D: .; size: .; J: TRBJ2-3; V: TRBV13; DNA: TGTGCCAGCAGCTTATTTGCGGGACCCACAGATACGCAGTATTTT; CDR3: CASSLFAGPTDTQYF
D: TRBD1; size: .; J: TRBJ1-1; V: TRBV6-5; DNA: TGTGCCAGCAACATGCAGGGGGCCACTGAAGCTTTCTTT; CDR3: CASNMQGATEAFF
D: TRBD1; size: few; J: TRBJ1-4; V: TRBV5-1; DNA: TGCGCCAGCAGCCCAGCTGGGACAGGCCGTAATGAAAAACTGTTTTTT; CDR3: CASSPAGTGRNEKLFF